This T cell receptor (beta chain) was profiled in a study of blood T cell repertoires in COVID-19. Study-level background: PBMCs, B-cell-depleted T cells, or T cells were the source of the cDNA or gDNA that made up the material.

Original processing notes: Scientists estimated how many nucleated cells there were by amplifying reference gene primers. Profiling relied on immunoSEQ multiplex PCR, and the TCRdb table lists in-frame clones only, not all of them. D and trimming were read from the DNA, whereas the V and J calls and clone size are those reported in that table. The sample comprises about 260,000 clones, 85% of which are singletons, and about an eighth rests with the top ten. The CDR3 contains 14 residues. V shed 5 bases and J shed 7 bases, with 19 bases lying between them. The germline V gene has CDR1 SGHRS and CDR2 YFSETQ.

This TCR was sampled from a human donor in a cohort sampled during active COVID-19. The sample consisted of peripheral blood. V gene TRBV5-1 combines with J gene TRBJ2-7; perhaps TRBD1 as D (6 bases). CDR3 sequence reads: CASRPVSRGIEQYF. Here the CDR3 DNA reads TGCGCCAGCAGACCCGTGAGTAGGGGGATAGAGCAGTACTTC. Combining the CDR3 with reference TRBV5-1 and TRBJ2-7 gives the whole variable domain KAGVTQTPRYLIKTRGQQVTLSCSPISGHRSVSWYQQTPGQGLQFLFEYFSETQRNKGNFPGRFSGRQFSNSRSEMNVSTLELGDSALYLCASRPVSRGIEQYFGPGTRLTVT.